This passage covers 28 T cell receptor beta chains from one sample sequenced in a study of T cell responses to AZD1222 COVID-19 vaccine. Sequenced by immunoSEQ multiplex PCR; TCRdb stores in-frame clones only, minus some. This table holds about 110,000 clones, about 85% found once. This specimen consisted of peripheral blood, obtained on day 0 of AZD1222 vaccination. These receptors originate from an adult in good health.

The chain links TRBV27 to TRBJ2-1; tentatively, D is TRBD2 (5 bases). From germline, CDR1 is MNHEY and CDR2 SMNVEV (reference sequence). The CDR3 spans 17 residues. Trimming stripped 0 bases from V and 4 bases from J, with 16 bases between. Written as DNA, the CDR3 is TGTGCCAGCAGTTTATCGGGAGTACAGAGAAGATACAATGAGCAGTTCTTC. It is translated as CASSLSGVQRRYNEQFF.

This sequence joins TRBV24-1 and TRBJ2-7; 7 positions agree with TRBD2. Germline-derived CDR1 and CDR2 are KGHDR and SFDVKD. Trimming removed 5 bases from V and 0 bases from J; junction bases left unmatched: 3. The CDR3 has 14 amino acids. In DNA form, the CDR3 reads TGTGCCACCAGTGCTGGCGGGAGCTCCTACGAGCAGTACTTC. Protein sequence: CATSAGGSSYEQYF.

The chain links TRBV19 to TRBJ1-2, with D possibly being TRBD1 (6 bases). Germline CDR1 is LNHDA and CDR2 is SQIVND (reference sequence). The CDR3 consists of 15 residues. V dropped 3 bases and J dropped 4 bases, with 15 bases sitting between them. The DNA for the CDR3 is TGTGCCAGTAGTATTCCCGGGGGCGTATTCTATGGCTACACCTTC. This sequence encodes CASSIPGGVFYGYTF.

The genes are TRBV5-6 and TRBJ1-1; 7 bases align to TRBD1. V lost 5 bases and J lost 0; bases outside the gene matches: 4. Germline CDR1 is SGHDT and CDR2 is YYEEEE. The CDR3 contains 14 residues. This CDR3 is CASRRQGLNTEAFF. The CDR3 nucleotides are TGTGCCAGCAGAAGACAGGGCTTGAACACTGAAGCTTTCTTT.

The V call is TRBV11-2, the J call TRBJ1-6; D is uncertain. The length of the CDR3 is 14 residues. Germline V gives CDR1 SGHAT, CDR2 FQNNGV. V gave up 5 bases and J gave up 6 bases, with 11 bases separating them. The CDR3 loop reads CASSPLVLNSPLHF. CDR3 coding DNA: TGTGCCAGCAGCCCCCTTGTCCTTAATTCACCCCTCCACTTT.

CDR3: CVRSGDRVNEKLFF. The CDR3 DNA reads TGTGTCAGAAGCGGGGACAGGGTGAATGAAAAACTGTTTTTT. The rearrangement joins TRBV7-5 to TRBJ1-4; the table's D call, TRBD1, has no DNA check behind it. TRBV7-5 constitutes a pseudogene. The length of the CDR3 is 14 residues.

The chain carries TRBV11-2 and TRBJ1-5, with D unresolved. CDR1 and CDR2 from the germline V gene are SGHAT and FQNNGV. V lost 0 bases and J lost 7, with 7 bases in between. The CDR3 runs 13 residues. The CDR3 is CASSLDHGQPQHF. Here the CDR3 DNA reads TGTGCCAGCAGCTTAGATCACGGCCAGCCCCAGCATTTT.

The chain couples TRBV10-1 to TRBJ1-4, with D unresolved. Trimming removed 8 bases from V and 5 bases from J, with 9 bases in between. Germline V gene lookup returns CDR1 WNHNN and CDR2 SYGVQD (reference sequence). The CDR3 totals 12 residues. CDR3 amino acids: CASGDLNEKLFF. As DNA, the CDR3 is TGCGCCAGCGGAGACCTAAATGAAAAACTGTTTTTT.

This clone was seen only a few times. The CDR3 region has the DNA TGTGCCAGCAGCGATGGGACAGGGGGTTATCAAGAGACCCAGTACTTC. Amino acids: CASSDGTGGYQETQYF. V gene TRBV11-2 combines with J gene TRBJ2-5; 11 positions match TRBD1. Germline loops: CDR1 SGHAT, CDR2 FQNNGV. V was pared by 5 bases and J by 2 bases, with 7 bases of the junction left unmatched. This CDR3 spans 16 amino acids.

This sequence joins TRBV27 and TRBJ1-5, with D unclear. Trimming took 2 bases from V and 4 from J, leaving 6 bases between them. The CDR3 sequence is 13 residues long. The germline gives CDR1 MNHEY, CDR2 SMNVEV (reference sequence). CDR3 nucleotides: TGTGCCAGCAGTTTAATGGGGAATCAGCCCCAGCATTTT. Its translation is CASSLMGNQPQHF.

V is TRBV16 and J is TRBJ1-3; D gene uncertain. The CDR3 contains 15 residues. Germline CDR1 and CDR2: KGHSY and FQNENV. Trimming pared 0 bases from V and 0 bases from J, leaving 6 bases between. The CDR3 sequence: CASSQSGSSGNTIYF. CDR3 coding DNA: TGTGCCAGCAGCCAATCGGGGAGCTCTGGAAACACCATATATTTT.

The chain joins TRBV5-1 to TRBJ1-5; TRBD1 might be the D (5 bases). This CDR3 is built from 15 residues. Trimming left V 4 bases short and J 4 bases short, with 15 bases between. The germline gives CDR1 SGHRS, CDR2 YFSETQ. The CDR3 DNA reads TGCGCCAGCAGCCCGGGGGTATTGCGGAATCAGCCCCAGCATTTT. Translation gives CASSPGVLRNQPQHF. Combining the CDR3 with reference TRBV5-1 and TRBJ1-5 gives the whole variable domain KAGVTQTPRYLIKTRGQQVTLSCSPISGHRSVSWYQQTPGQGLQFLFEYFSETQRNKGNFPGRFSGRQFSNSRSEMNVSTLELGDSALYLCASSPGVLRNQPQHFGDGTRLSIL.

The chain has TRBV11-3 and TRBJ2-5, with a tentative D call TRBD1 (5 bases). Germline V CDR1 and CDR2: SGHNT, YENEEA. There are 15 residues in the CDR3. Trimming shortened V by 1 base and J by 5 bases, and 14 bases separated the two germline ends. CDR3: CASSLGGQGAETQYF. The CDR3, as DNA: TGTGCCAGCAGCTTAGGGGGCCAGGGTGCGGAGACCCAGTACTTC. The full variable domain, in which reference TRBV11-3 and TRBJ2-5 provide the parts outside the CDR3, is EAGVVQSPRYKIIEKKQPVAFWCNPISGHNTLYWYLQNLGQGPELLIRYENEEAVDDSQLPKDRFSAERLKGVDSTLKIQPAELGDSAVYLCASSLGGQGAETQYFGPGTRLLVL.

The chain carries TRBV29-1 and TRBJ2-7, with D tentatively TRBD1 (5 bases). The V and J ends lost 4 bases and 4 bases respectively, with 11 bases between them. Germline assignment: CDR1 SQVTM and CDR2 ANQGSEA. CDR3 length equals 12 residues. The CDR3 reads CSVAQGLYEQYF. In DNA, the CDR3 is TGCAGCGTTGCTCAGGGTTTGTACGAGCAGTACTTC.

The J gene is TRBJ2-6, the V gene TRBV15; D possibly corresponds to TRBD1 (6 bases). CDR1 and CDR2 from the germline V gene are LNHNV and YYDKDF (reference sequence). V lost 3 bases and J lost 0, with 9 bases in between. The CDR3 length is 16 residues. CDR3 DNA sequence: TGTGCCACCAGCAGGAGAGGGGGCTCTGGGGCCAACGTCCTGACTTTC. Protein: CATSRRGGSGANVLTF. The entire variable domain, with the rest obtained from reference TRBV15 and TRBJ2-6, is as follows: DAMVIQNPRYQVTQFGKPVTLSCSQTLNHNVMYWYQQKSSQAPKLLFHYYDKDFNNEADTPDNFQSRRPNTSFCFLDIRSPGLGDTAMYLCATSRRGGSGANVLTFGAGSRLTVL.

The gene calls are TRBV11-2 and TRBJ1-2; D ambiguous. In germline, CDR1 is SGHAT, CDR2 FQNNGV. This CDR3 has 13 residues. V was trimmed by 5 bases and J by 8 bases, leaving 15 bases between them. In DNA, the CDR3 is TGTGCCAGCAGCCCCTGGACCTGGGAAGGCTACACCTTC. It yields the protein CASSPWTWEGYTF.

The gene calls are TRBV2 and TRBJ2-1; the match to TRBD1 covers 7 bases. Losses at the gene ends were 6 bases for V and 8 bases for J; bases not matched to a gene: 10. This CDR3 contains 14 residues. The germline gives CDR1 SNHLY, CDR2 FYNNEI. The CDR3: CASSPTRQGHEQFF. As DNA, the CDR3 is TGTGCCAGCAGCCCAACCCGACAGGGCCATGAGCAGTTCTTC. Combining the CDR3 with reference TRBV2 and TRBJ2-1 gives the whole variable domain EPEVTQTPSHQVTQMGQEVILRCVPISNHLYFYWYRQILGQKVEFLVSFYNNEISEKSEIFDDQFSVERPDGSNFTLKIRSTKLEDSAMYFCASSPTRQGHEQFFGPGTRLTVL.

The rearrangement uses TRBV6-5 and TRBJ2-7; D is unresolved. Germline V gene lookup returns CDR1 MNHEY and CDR2 SVGAGI. V shed 2 bases and J shed 6 bases, with 11 bases lying between them. The CDR3 contains 13 residues. CDR3 in DNA: TGTGCCAGCAGTTACGGGGTCGGGCTCGAGCAGTACTTC. Residues: CASSYGVGLEQYF.

The gene calls are TRBV5-1 and TRBJ1-1; a possible D gene is TRBD1 (5 bases). Germline lookup yields CDR1 SGHRS and CDR2 YFSETQ. Trimming shortened V by 4 bases and J by 7 bases, and 14 bases separated the two germline ends. This CDR3 has 13 residues. The CDR3: CASSDPGYDEAFF. CDR3 coding DNA: TGCGCCAGCAGCGACCCAGGGTACGATGAAGCTTTCTTT.

The chain uses TRBV3-1 (or the pseudogene TRBV3-2) and TRBJ2-3; 11 bases are a match to TRBD2. Germline V CDR1 and CDR2: LGHDT, YNNKEL (reference sequence). Trimming took 0 bases from V and 4 from J; bases not matched to a gene: 6. The CDR3 is made up of 17 amino acids. CDR3 sequence: CASSQEEGLAGSDTQYF. In DNA, the CDR3 is TGTGCCAGCAGCCAAGAAGAAGGACTAGCGGGTTCAGATACGCAGTATTTT.

The rearrangement uses TRBV7-7 and TRBJ1-3; D remains unclear. The ends were cut back, 5 bases at V and 0 bases at J, with 11 bases in the middle. The germline V gene has CDR1 SSHAT and CDR2 FNYEAQ (reference sequence). The CDR3 consists of 15 residues. CDR3 residues: CASSPDSGSGNTIYF. The DNA of the CDR3 is TGTGCCAGCAGCCCGGATTCAGGCTCTGGAAACACCATATATTTT.

This chain links TRBV27 with TRBJ1-2, with 10 bases lining up with TRBD1. Per the germline V gene, CDR1 is MNHEY and CDR2 is SMNVEV (reference sequence). The CDR3 runs to 16 residues. After removal of 3 bases from V and 6 bases from J, the junction contained 10 bases not matched to a gene. CDR3 DNA: TGTGCCAGCAGTTTCGACAGGGGGCAAGCTTCCGATGGCTACACCTTC. Its translation is CASSFDRGQASDGYTF.

This rearrangement joins TRBV4-2 to TRBJ1-4; possible D gene TRBD1, 5 bases. Germline CDR1 reads LGHNA; CDR2 reads YNFKEQ. V lost 4 bases, J lost 4 bases, and 13 bases lay in between. The CDR3 covers 15 residues. DNA for the CDR3: TGTGCCAGCAGCCCTCCCGGGGGGGGTAATGAAAAACTGTTTTTT. As protein: CASSPPGGGNEKLFF.

The chain employs TRBV27 and TRBJ1-5; D remains unclear. Germline assignment: CDR1 MNHEY and CDR2 SMNVEV (reference sequence). The germline V and J ends were trimmed by 10 bases and 4 bases, with 23 bases remaining between them. CDR3 size: 16 residues. CDR3 in amino acids: CATLATEDTWNQPQHF. CDR3 in DNA: TGTGCCACCCTCGCTACCGAGGATACATGGAATCAGCCCCAGCATTTT.

The rearrangement links TRBV10-2 to TRBJ1-1; D not resolved. Germline V gives CDR1 WSHSY, CDR2 SAAADI. Trimming left V 6 bases short and J 0 bases short, with 8 bases between. The CDR3 consists of 13 residues. CDR3 DNA sequence: TGCGCCAGCAGGCAGATCATGAACACTGAAGCTTTCTTT. Its translation is CASRQIMNTEAFF.

This chain uses TRBV19 with TRBJ1-1; D may be TRBD1 (5 bases). The V and J ends lost 6 bases and 4 bases respectively, with 21 bases between them. Germline V lookup: CDR1 LNHDA, CDR2 SQIVND (reference sequence). This CDR3 spans 16 amino acids. CDR3 protein: CASRMGVRVSGTEAFF. CDR3 sequence (DNA): TGTGCCAGTAGAATGGGGGTGAGGGTTTCGGGCACTGAAGCTTTCTTT. Full variable domain (remainder filled in from reference TRBV19 and TRBJ1-1): DGGITQSPKYLFRKEGQNVTLSCEQNLNHDAMYWYRQDPGQGLRLIYYSQIVNDFQKGDIAEGYSVSREKKESFPLTVTSAQKNPTAFYLCASRMGVRVSGTEAFFGQGTRLTVV.

To note about this clone: The same CDR3 can be traced to other DNA sequences in this sample. The rearrangement uses TRBV5-4 and TRBJ1-2, with D hard to call. CDR1 is SGHNT, CDR2 YYREEE, per germline (reference sequence). V was clipped by 2 bases and J by 4 bases, with 6 bases between them. The CDR3 loop spans 12 amino acids. In DNA, the CDR3 is TGTGCCAGCAGCTTAGATGGCTATGGCTACACCTTC. Translation gives CASSLDGYGYTF.

The CDR3 region is CASSLRGASGNTIYF. CDR3 bases: TGTGCCAGCAGCTTGCGGGGGGCTTCTGGAAACACCATATATTTT. J is TRBJ1-3 and V is TRBV5-6; tentatively, D is TRBD1 (6 bases). The CDR3 covers 15 residues. The V end was cut by 1 base, the J end by 1 base, with 9 bases between. The V gene's germline CDR1 is SGHDT and CDR2 YYEEEE.